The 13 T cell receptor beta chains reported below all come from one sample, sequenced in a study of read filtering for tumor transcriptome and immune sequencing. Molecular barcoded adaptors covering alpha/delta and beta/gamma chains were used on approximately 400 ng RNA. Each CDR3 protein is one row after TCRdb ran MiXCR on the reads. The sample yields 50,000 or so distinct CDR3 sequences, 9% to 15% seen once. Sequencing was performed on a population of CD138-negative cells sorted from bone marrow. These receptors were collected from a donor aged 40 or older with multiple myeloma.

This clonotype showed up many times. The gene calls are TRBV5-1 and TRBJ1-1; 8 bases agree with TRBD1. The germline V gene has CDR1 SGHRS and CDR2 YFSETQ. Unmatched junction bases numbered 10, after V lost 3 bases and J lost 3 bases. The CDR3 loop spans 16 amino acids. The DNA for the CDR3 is TGCGCCAGCAGCTCGTGGATACAGGGGGGGGACACTGAAGCTTTCTTT. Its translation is CASSSWIQGGDTEAFF.

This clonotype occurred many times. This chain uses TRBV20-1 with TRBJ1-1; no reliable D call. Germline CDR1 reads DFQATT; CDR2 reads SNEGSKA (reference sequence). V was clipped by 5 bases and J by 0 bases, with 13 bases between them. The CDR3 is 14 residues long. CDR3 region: CSAWTLAMNTEAFF. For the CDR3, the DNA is TGCAGTGCTTGGACTCTTGCGATGAACACTGAAGCTTTCTTT.

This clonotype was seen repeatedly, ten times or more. The CDR3 is CAISTGARDEQYF. The CDR3 DNA reads TGTGCCATCAGTACAGGGGCCAGGGACGAGCAGTACTTC. V gene TRBV10-3 combines with J gene TRBJ2-7, with TRBD1 matching 7 bases. Germline CDR1 reads ENHRY; CDR2 reads SYGVKD. V gave up 5 bases and J gave up 5 bases; unmatched junction bases: 6. The CDR3 covers 13 residues.

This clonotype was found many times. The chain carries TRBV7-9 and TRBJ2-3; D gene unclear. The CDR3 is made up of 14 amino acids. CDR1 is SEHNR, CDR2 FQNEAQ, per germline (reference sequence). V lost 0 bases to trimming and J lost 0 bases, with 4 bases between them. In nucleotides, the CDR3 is TGTGCCAGCAGCTTAGCGTGGAGCACAGATACGCAGTATTTT. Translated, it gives CASSLAWSTDTQYF.

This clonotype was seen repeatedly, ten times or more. The CDR3 bases are TGTGCCAGCAGTTTAGTAGAGGGGGGCAGGTACGAGCAGTACTTC. Encoded protein: CASSLVEGGRYEQYF. The V call is TRBV12-3 or TRBV12-4, the J call TRBJ2-7; D might be TRBD1 or TRBD2, each matching 6 bases. The V gene lost 1 base and the J gene lost 4 bases, with 14 bases spanning the gap. This CDR3 contains 15 residues.

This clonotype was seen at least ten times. CDR3 bases: TGTGCCAGCACCACGGGGGGACGGAACACTGAAGCTTTCTTT. The encoded protein is CASTTGGRNTEAFF. The chain is built from TRBV6-1 and TRBJ1-1; weak D call: TRBD1 (5 bases). Germline V lookup: CDR1 MNHNS, CDR2 SASEGT. CDR3 length equals 14 residues. V lost 7 bases and J 1 base, leaving 13 bases between the germline ends.

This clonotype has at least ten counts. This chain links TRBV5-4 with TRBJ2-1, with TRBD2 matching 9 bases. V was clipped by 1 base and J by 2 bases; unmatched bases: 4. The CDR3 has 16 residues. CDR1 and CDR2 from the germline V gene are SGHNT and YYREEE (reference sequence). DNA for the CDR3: TGTGCCAGCAGCTTGTCTAGCGGGGATCCCTACAATGAGCAGTTCTTC. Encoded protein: CASSLSSGDPYNEQFF.

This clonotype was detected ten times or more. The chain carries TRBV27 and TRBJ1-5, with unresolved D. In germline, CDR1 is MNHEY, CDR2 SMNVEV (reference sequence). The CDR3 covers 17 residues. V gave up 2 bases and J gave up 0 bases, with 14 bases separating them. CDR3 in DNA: TGTGCCAGCAGTTTAAATTCCCCTCGTTATAGCAATCAGCCCCAGCATTTT. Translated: CASSLNSPRYSNQPQHF.

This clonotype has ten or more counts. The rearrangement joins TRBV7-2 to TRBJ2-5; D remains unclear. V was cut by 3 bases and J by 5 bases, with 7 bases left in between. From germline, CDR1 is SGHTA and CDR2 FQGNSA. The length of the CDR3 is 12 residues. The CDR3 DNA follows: TGTGCCAGCAGCTTTAGTTTTGAGACCCAGTACTTC. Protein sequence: CASSFSFETQYF.

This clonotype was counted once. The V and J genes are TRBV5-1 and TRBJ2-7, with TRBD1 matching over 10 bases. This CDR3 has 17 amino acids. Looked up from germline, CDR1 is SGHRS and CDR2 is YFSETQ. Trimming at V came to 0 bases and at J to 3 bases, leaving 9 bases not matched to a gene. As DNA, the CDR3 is TGCGCCAGCAGCTTGGCCACGACAGGGGGCTCCGGCTACGAGCAGTACTTC. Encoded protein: CASSLATTGGSGYEQYF.

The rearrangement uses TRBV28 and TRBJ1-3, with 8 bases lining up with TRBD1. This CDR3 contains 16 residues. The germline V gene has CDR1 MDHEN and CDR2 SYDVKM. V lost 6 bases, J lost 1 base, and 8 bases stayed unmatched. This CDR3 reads CASRTGDRRSGNTIYF. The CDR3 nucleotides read TGTGCCAGCAGGACCGGGGACAGGCGTTCTGGAAACACCATATATTTT.

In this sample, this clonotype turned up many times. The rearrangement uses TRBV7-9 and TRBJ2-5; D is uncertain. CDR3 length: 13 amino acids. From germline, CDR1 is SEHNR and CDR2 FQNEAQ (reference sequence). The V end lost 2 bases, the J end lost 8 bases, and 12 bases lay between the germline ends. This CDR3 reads CASSLTPKHTQYF. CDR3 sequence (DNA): TGTGCCAGCAGCTTAACGCCCAAGCACACCCAGTACTTC.

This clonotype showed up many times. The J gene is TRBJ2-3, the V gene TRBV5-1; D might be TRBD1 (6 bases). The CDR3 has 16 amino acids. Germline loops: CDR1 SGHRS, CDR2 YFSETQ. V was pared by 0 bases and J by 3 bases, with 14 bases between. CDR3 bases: TGCGCCAGCAGCTTGGGCATCAGGGGCAGAACAGATACGCAGTATTTT. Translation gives CASSLGIRGRTDTQYF.